Presented here are 14 T cell receptor beta chains from one specimen sequenced in a study of CD8 T cells in Susac syndrome (dated by TCRdb to about 2019). The method was the immunoSEQ multiplex PCR assay. RNA was extracted with the RNeasy kit and 0.5 to 1 ug was reverse transcribed using random hexamers. In TCRdb, the public reads were trimmed at Q25 with fastp and aligned with MiXCR, with productive beta chains retained. Each record represents a unique CDR3 protein, reported with the most common genes and DNA among its rows. The sample table shows about 190,000 distinct CDR3 sequences, and roughly 92% are seen once. The ten largest clones add up to around 0.1% of the sample. The sample was CD4+ T cells from PBMCs. Every receptor here comes from a human donor in good health.

This rearrangement joins TRBV25-1 to TRBJ2-7, with 9 positions matching TRBD2. CDR1 is MGHDK and CDR2 is SYGVNS in the germline V gene. Trimming at V came to 4 bases and at J to 7 bases, leaving 11 bases not matched to a gene. The CDR3 totals 15 residues. CDR3 sequence reads: CASSGGRGGAQEQYF. In DNA form, the CDR3 reads TGTGCCAGCAGTGGAGGGCGGGGGGGGGCCCAGGAGCAGTACTTC.

The V call is TRBV3-1, the J call TRBJ1-6; 7 positions agree with TRBD1. The germline gives CDR1 LGHDT, CDR2 YNNKEL (reference sequence). The V segment lost 9 bases and the J segment 10 bases; nucleotides outside the gene matches: 9. The CDR3 is 13 amino acids. The CDR3 coding sequence is TGTGCCAGTGGGGGGGACAGTGAATCACCCCTCCACTTT. This sequence encodes CASGGDSESPLHF.

The chain joins TRBV15 to TRBJ2-5, with D possibly TRBD1 on 8 matching bases. The length of the CDR3 is 15 residues. Deletions cut 5 bases from V and 2 bases from J, with 15 bases between. Looked up from germline, CDR1 is LNHNV and CDR2 is YYDKDF (reference sequence). CDR3 sequence: CATSLDRGGQETQYF. CDR3 coding DNA: TGTGCCACCAGCCTAGACAGGGGAGGGCAAGAGACCCAGTACTTC.

The chain carries TRBV12-3 or TRBV12-4 and TRBJ1-2, with 7 nucleotides matching TRBD1. The CDR3 extends over 16 amino acids. The trim removed 1 base at V and 6 bases at J, leaving 11 bases unmatched. Here the CDR3 reads CASSLGTGTPRDGYTF. In DNA, the CDR3 is TGTGCCAGCAGTTTAGGGACAGGAACACCCCGGGATGGCTACACCTTC.

This chain joins TRBV12-3 or TRBV12-4 and TRBJ1-1; D gene uncertain. V lost 5 bases and J lost 8, with 12 bases in between. The CDR3 has 12 residues. CDR3 sequence: CASSPARSEAFF. DNA of the CDR3: TGTGCCAGCAGTCCGGCCAGATCAGAAGCTTTCTTT.

This clonotype has only one observation. The V and J genes are TRBV24-1 and TRBJ2-3, with D tentatively TRBD2 (5 bases). Trimming pared 1 base from V and 4 bases from J, leaving 17 bases between. This CDR3 contains 17 residues. CDR1 is KGHDR, CDR2 SFDVKD, per germline. The CDR3 loop reads CATSDLSIGGGADTQYF. For the CDR3, the DNA is TGTGCCACCAGTGATTTATCCATCGGCGGAGGCGCAGATACGCAGTATTTT.

The chain couples TRBV7-2 to TRBJ1-2, with a weak D call TRBD1 (6 bases). The ends were cut back, 3 bases at V and 3 bases at J, with 17 bases in the middle. CDR1 is SGHTA, CDR2 FQGNSA, per germline. This CDR3 region has 16 residues. The CDR3 spells CASSFFGGPTDYGYTF. The CDR3 DNA follows: TGTGCCAGCAGCTTTTTTGGGGGGCCTACCGACTATGGCTACACCTTC.

The rearrangement uses TRBV5-4 and TRBJ2-5; 10 nucleotides agree with TRBD2. The V segment lost 0 bases and the J segment 2 bases; nucleotides outside the gene matches: 7. The V gene's germline CDR1 is SGHNT and CDR2 YYREEE (reference sequence). The CDR3 extends over 17 amino acids. The CDR3 loop reads CASSLAGAGGPQETQYF. In nucleotides, the CDR3 is TGTGCCAGCAGCTTGGCAGGAGCGGGGGGGCCTCAAGAGACCCAGTACTTC.

A single count supports this clonotype. CDR3 DNA: TGTGCCAGCAGCTTGATGGGACAGAACACCGGGGAGCTGTTTTTT. Encoded protein: CASSLMGQNTGELFF. The chain has TRBV5-4 and TRBJ2-2; perhaps TRBD1 as D (6 bases). CDR3 length: 15 residues. V was trimmed by 1 base and J by 1 base, leaving 8 bases between them. Germline-derived CDR1 and CDR2 are SGHNT and YYREEE (reference sequence). Supplemented by reference TRBV5-4 and TRBJ2-2, the full variable domain reads ETGVTQSPTHLIKTRGQQVTLRCSSQSGHNTVSWYQQALGQGPQFIFQYYREEENGRGNFPPRFSGLQFPNYSSELNVNALELDDSALYLCASSLMGQNTGELFFGEGSRLTVL.

V and J are TRBV20-1 and TRBJ1-6; possible D gene TRBD1, 6 bases. The CDR3 is 18 residues long. CDR1 DFQATT and CDR2 SNEGSKA come from the germline V gene (reference sequence). V dropped 6 bases and J dropped 0 bases, with 21 bases sitting between them. CDR3 protein: CSAPITDRQTSYNSPLHF. Here the CDR3 DNA reads TGCAGTGCCCCGATTACAGACAGGCAGACCTCCTATAATTCACCCCTCCACTTT.

The chain couples TRBV3-1 to TRBJ2-7; 7 bases line up with TRBD1. The CDR3 spans 20 residues. With V trimmed by 7 bases and J by 1 base, 25 bases remained unmatched. Germline V gene sequence: CDR1 LGHDT, CDR2 YNNKEL (reference sequence). Written as DNA, the CDR3 is TGTGCCAGCACCAATGAAAGACAGGGTAAAGATTGGAGCCTTTCCTACGAGCAGTACTTC. This encodes CASTNERQGKDWSLSYEQYF.

The chain combines TRBV7-2 with TRBJ1-3, with a possible D match to TRBD1 (6 bases). Per germline, CDR1 SGHTA and CDR2 FQGNSA. V was clipped by 1 base and J by 4 bases, with 14 bases between them. The CDR3 has 16 amino acids. For the CDR3, the DNA is TGTGCCAGCAGCTTAGTCGGGGGGCACCCCGGAAACACCATATATTTT. Its protein is CASSLVGGHPGNTIYF. Full variable domain (outside the CDR3, taken from reference TRBV7-2 and TRBJ1-3): GAGVSQSPSNKVTEKGKDVELRCDPISGHTALYWYRQSLGQGLEFLIYFQGNSAPDKSGLPSDRFSAERTGGSVSTLTIQRTQQEDSAVYLCASSLVGGHPGNTIYFGEGSWLTVV.

The J gene is TRBJ2-5, the V gene TRBV11-2; weak D call: TRBD2 (5 bases). CDR3 size: 15 residues. Germline assignment: CDR1 SGHAT and CDR2 FQNNGV. The V end was cut by 5 bases, the J end by 3 bases, with 16 bases between. Here the CDR3 DNA reads TGTGCCAGCAGCCCCCTGAGGAGGAGCGAAGAGACCCAGTACTTC. This encodes CASSPLRRSEETQYF.

The V call is TRBV15, the J call TRBJ1-4; 9 positions agree with TRBD1. Germline V gene data show CDR1 as LNHNV and CDR2 as YYDKDF (reference sequence). V was clipped by 5 bases and J by 6 bases; unmatched bases: 4. The CDR3 runs to 14 residues. As DNA, the CDR3 is TGTGCCACCAGCTCGGGACAGGGTTATGAAAAACTGTTTTTT. Protein: CATSSGQGYEKLFF.